The 29 T cell receptor beta chains presented below share a single source sample, sequenced in a study of neurological immune-mediated disorders. Using its own MiXCR run on the 5' RACE reads, TCRdb lists one record per CDR3 protein. This table has about 62,000 distinct CDR3 sequences, less than 6% appearing once. Sequencing was performed on PBMCs. These receptors were collected from a woman between 50 and 59 years old with multiple sclerosis.

The table lists this clonotype with many counts. The V and J genes are TRBV5-1 and TRBJ1-6, with D maybe TRBD1 (5 bases). The CDR3 extends over 14 amino acids. The V gene lost 8 bases and the J gene lost 8 bases, with 17 bases spanning the gap. Germline assignment: CDR1 SGHRS and CDR2 YFSETQ. The CDR3 bases are TGCGCCAGACCCAGTGCGGGGGTGGATTCACCCCTCCACTTT. The encoded protein is CARPSAGVDSPLHF.

Turning to this clonotype: Mismatch with germline at one junction end may stem from a read error. V is TRBV7-3 and J is TRBJ2-3; D remains unclear. The CDR3 is made up of 14 amino acids. Germline CDR1 reads SGHTA; CDR2 reads FQGTGA. The CDR3 protein is CASSLWESTDTQYF. For the CDR3, the DNA is TGTGCCAGCAGCCTATGGGAAAGCACAGATACGCAGTATTTC.

This clonotype was seen at least ten times. This chain joins TRBV27 and TRBJ2-7; TRBD2 agrees at 15 bases. V shed 6 bases, J shed 7 bases, and the junction held 7 bases outside the gene matches. CDR3 size: 15 residues. CDR1 and CDR2 (germline): MNHEY, SMNVEV (reference sequence). The CDR3 DNA follows: TGTGCCAGCAGGTCTACTGGACTAGCGGGGGGGGAGCAGTACTTC. Protein sequence: CASRSTGLAGGEQYF.

This clonotype occurred a few times. Germline is not matched at one junction end, which may reflect a read error. As DNA, the CDR3 is TGTGCCAGCAGTTTTGCCGCAGGGGAGACTCAGCCCCAGAATTTT. It translates to CASSFAAGETQPQNF. V is TRBV12-3 or TRBV12-4 and J is TRBJ1-5, with D possibly being TRBD1 (6 bases). This CDR3 comprises 15 residues.

This clonotype was detected many times. The chain carries TRBV5-5 and TRBJ1-5; tentatively, D is TRBD1 (6 bases). With 0 bases removed from V and 5 bases from J, the gap between germline ends came to 21 bases. Germline values: CDR1 SGHKS, CDR2 YYEKEE (reference sequence). There are 18 residues in the CDR3. CDR3 residues: CASSLAPPEARGDQPQHF. The DNA for the CDR3 is TGTGCCAGCAGCTTGGCCCCCCCCGAGGCTAGGGGGGATCAGCCCCAGCATTTT. The complete variable domain, with remaining parts taken from reference TRBV5-5 and TRBJ1-5, reads DAGVTQSPTHLIKTRGQQVTLRCSPISGHKSVSWYQQVLGQGPQFIFQYYEKEERGRGNFPDRFSARQFPNYSSELNVNALLLGDSALYLCASSLAPPEARGDQPQHFGDGTRLSIL.

The table lists this clonotype with many counts. The V and J genes are TRBV7-2 and TRBJ2-5, with D uncertain. There are 12 residues in the CDR3. CDR1 and CDR2 (germline): SGHTA, FQGNSA. The V end lost 2 bases, the J end lost 5 bases, and 6 bases lay between the germline ends. DNA for the CDR3: TGTGCCAGCAGCTTATTCGGCGAGACCCAGTACTTC. It encodes CASSLFGETQYF.

This clonotype appeared many times. The V and J genes are TRBV6-1 and TRBJ1-2; D is unclear. V lost 0 bases to trimming and J lost 5 bases, with 10 bases between them. The CDR3 is 14 amino acids. In germline, CDR1 is MNHNS, CDR2 SASEGT. The DNA of the CDR3 is TGTGCCAGCAGTGAAGCTGTCAGAGGATATGGCTACACCTTC. Protein product: CASSEAVRGYGYTF.

This clonotype was recorded many times. J is TRBJ2-3 and V is TRBV20-1; 9 bases map to TRBD2. This CDR3 comprises 15 residues. With 3 bases clipped from V and 3 bases from J, the junction kept 7 bases outside the gene matches. Germline-derived CDR1 and CDR2 are DFQATT and SNEGSKA (reference sequence). The CDR3 loop is CSASMAGGRTDTQYF. CDR3 DNA: TGCAGTGCTAGTATGGCGGGGGGGCGTACAGATACGCAGTATTTT.

This clonotype was recorded a few times. The chain is built from TRBV12-3 or TRBV12-4 and TRBJ2-7; D gene ambiguous. Trimming pared 1 base from V and 2 bases from J, leaving 6 bases between. The CDR3 covers 13 residues. The CDR3 coding sequence is TGTGCCAGCAGTTTAGTCCAGACCTACGAGCAGTACTTC. This codes for CASSLVQTYEQYF.

This clonotype was recorded at least ten times. The chain links TRBV5-1 to TRBJ2-1; no definite D call. V lost 0 bases and J lost 4, with 5 bases in between. This CDR3 contains 13 residues. Germline V gene sequence: CDR1 SGHRS, CDR2 YFSETQ. The CDR3 bases are TGCGCCAGCAGCTTGGGCGAGTACAATGAGCAGTTCTTC. Translation gives CASSLGEYNEQFF.

This clonotype was counted many times. The CDR3 region has the DNA TGTGCCAGCAGCTTAGCGGGGAGCCTAAGGGGCTACACCTTC. Protein sequence: CASSLAGSLRGYTF. The chain is built from TRBV7-9 and TRBJ1-2; no firm D call. With 0 bases removed from V and 8 bases from J, the gap between germline ends came to 13 bases. The CDR3 has 14 amino acids. Germline V lookup: CDR1 SEHNR, CDR2 FQNEAQ (reference sequence).

This clonotype was seen only a few times. The chain couples TRBV7-2 to TRBJ2-3; 11 nucleotides match TRBD2. Trimming took 2 bases from V and 3 from J; bases not matched to a gene: 4. CDR1 and CDR2 (germline): SGHTA, FQGNSA. CDR3 length: 16 amino acids. The DNA of the CDR3 is TGTGCCAGCAGCTTATTAGCGGGGGGGCGGACAGATACGCAGTATTTT. Protein sequence: CASSLLAGGRTDTQYF.

This chain connects TRBV4-3 to TRBJ2-5; D not resolved. The CDR3 is made up of 14 amino acids. Trimming removed 0 bases from V and 2 bases from J, with 7 bases in between. Looked up from germline, CDR1 is LGHNA and CDR2 is YSLEER. For the CDR3, the DNA is TGCGCCAGCAGCCAAGAGGCCAGACAAGAGACCCAGTACTTC. Translating it yields CASSQEARQETQYF.

This chain joins TRBV7-2 and TRBJ2-3; D gene uncertain. The CDR3 runs 14 residues. V was clipped by 0 bases and J by 1 base, with 5 bases between them. Germline V gene sequence: CDR1 SGHTA, CDR2 FQGNSA. The CDR3 nucleotides are TGTGCCAGCAGCTTAGCTTTCGGCACAGATACGCAGTATTTT. Translation gives CASSLAFGTDTQYF.

This clonotype was counted at least ten times. The chain couples TRBV9 to TRBJ2-1, with 11 positions matching TRBD2. The CDR3 totals 15 residues. V was pared by 4 bases and J by 10 bases, with 10 bases of the junction left unmatched. Germline loops: CDR1 SGDLS, CDR2 YYNGEE. The CDR3 here is CASSKQTSGVGEQFF. CDR3 coding DNA: TGTGCCAGCAGCAAACAGACTAGCGGGGTAGGGGAGCAGTTCTTC. Based on the CDR3 plus reference TRBV9 and TRBJ2-1, the full variable domain is DSGVTQTPKHLITATGQRVTLRCSPRSGDLSVYWYQQSLDQGLQFLIQYYNGEERAKGNILERFSAQQFPDLHSELNLSSLELGDSALYFCASSKQTSGVGEQFFGPGTRLTVL.

This clonotype was counted only a few times. The V call is TRBV10-3, the J call TRBJ2-1; possible D gene TRBD2, 6 bases. Germline V gene sequence: CDR1 ENHRY, CDR2 SYGVKD. V lost 9 bases and J lost 8, with 11 bases in between. The CDR3 has 11 residues. CDR3 in amino acids: CAIREADEQFF. The CDR3 nucleotides are TGTGCCATTAGGGAGGCGGATGAGCAGTTCTTC.

Ten or more counts support this clonotype. V is TRBV12-3 or TRBV12-4 and J is TRBJ1-6, with D uncertain. Deletions cut 4 bases from V and 5 bases from J, with 9 bases between. The CDR3 spans 14 residues. The CDR3 region has the DNA TGTGCCAGCAGTTCCGGTACGCATAATTCACCCCTCCACTTT. It yields the protein CASSSGTHNSPLHF.

This clonotype was seen repeatedly, ten times or more. V gene TRBV7-3 combines with J gene TRBJ2-2, with a weak D call TRBD1 (6 bases). Germline-derived CDR1 and CDR2 are SGHTA and FQGTGA. This CDR3 region has 16 residues. Between the trimmed V and J ends, which lost 5 bases and 1 base, there was a span of 14 bases. CDR3 coding DNA: TGTGCCAGCAGCCTCCAACCGACAGGGAACACCGGGGAGCTGTTTTTT. Protein product: CASSLQPTGNTGELFF.

The table lists this clonotype with a few counts. The J gene is TRBJ2-1, the V gene TRBV20-1; D unclear. From germline, CDR1 is DFQATT and CDR2 SNEGSKA (reference sequence). Deletions cut 6 bases from V and 3 bases from J, with 6 bases between. This CDR3 spans 11 amino acids. CDR3 protein: CSATNYNEQFF. The CDR3 DNA follows: TGCAGTGCAACCAACTACAATGAGCAGTTCTTC.

In its sample, this clonotype was seen many times. The chain couples TRBV12-3 or TRBV12-4 to TRBJ2-7; D is undetermined. The V and J ends lost 6 bases and 3 bases respectively, with 15 bases between them. The CDR3 loop spans 14 amino acids. DNA for the CDR3: TGTGCCAGCAGCCAAACCTCGGGTGGCTACGAGCAGTACTTC. It specifies CASSQTSGGYEQYF.

This clonotype was picked up many times. The rearrangement links TRBV12-3 or TRBV12-4 to TRBJ2-3; TRBD1 matches 8 bases. The trim removed 5 bases at V and 6 bases at J, leaving 13 bases unmatched. This CDR3 is built from 16 residues. The DNA of the CDR3 is TGTGCCAGCAGTATCAGAACAGGGGGTGTTTCGGATACGCAGTATTTT. It translates to CASSIRTGGVSDTQYF.

This clonotype was counted many times. The chain carries TRBV5-1 and TRBJ1-1; 10 bases agree with TRBD1. CDR1 and CDR2 from the germline V gene are SGHRS and YFSETQ. This CDR3 region has 16 residues. Losses at the gene ends were 5 bases for V and 2 bases for J; bases not matched to a gene: 9. CDR3 amino acids: CASSPGQGGYNTEAFF. The DNA for the CDR3 is TGCGCCAGCAGTCCAGGACAGGGGGGATATAACACTGAAGCTTTCTTT.

This clonotype was counted many times. The chain uses TRBV6-5 and TRBJ2-5; possibly TRBD2 for D (6 bases). The germline gives CDR1 MNHEY, CDR2 SVGAGI. V lost 5 bases and J lost 4, with 26 bases in between. This CDR3 has 18 residues. The CDR3 region is CASSPLSVSGVRGETQYF. In DNA, the CDR3 is TGTGCCAGCAGTCCCCTATCGGTGTCGGGGGTCCGTGGAGAGACCCAGTACTTC.

This clonotype was recorded many times. The rearrangement joins TRBV20-1 to TRBJ1-5; the match to TRBD1 covers 8 bases. Germline CDR1 reads DFQATT; CDR2 reads SNEGSKA (reference sequence). V gave up 6 bases and J gave up 5 bases; unmatched junction bases: 12. The CDR3 totals 15 residues. The CDR3 nucleotides are TGCAGTGCAGGAAGAATAGGACAGGGCGATCAGCCCCAGCATTTT. Translated: CSAGRIGQGDQPQHF.

DNA of the CDR3: TGTGCCAGCAGCTTAGCGGTGGGGGGCACTGAAGCTTTCTTT. This encodes CASSLAVGGTEAFF. V usage is TRBV7-2 and J usage is TRBJ1-1; tentatively, D is TRBD1 (5 bases). CDR1 is SGHTA and CDR2 is FQGNSA in the germline V gene. V dropped 0 bases and J dropped 4 bases, with 9 bases sitting between them. The CDR3 runs to 14 residues.

This clonotype was found many times. The chain combines TRBV20-1 with TRBJ1-1; 8 bases match TRBD1. This CDR3 is built from 13 residues. Looked up from germline, CDR1 is DFQATT and CDR2 is SNEGSKA (reference sequence). V dropped 5 bases and J dropped 5; count of bases not matched to a gene: 7. CDR3 protein: CSADTDRATEAFF. The CDR3 DNA reads TGCAGTGCTGACACGGACAGGGCGACTGAAGCTTTCTTT.

This clonotype was seen at least ten times. V usage is TRBV14 and J usage is TRBJ2-1, with TRBD2 identical over 13 bases. From germline, CDR1 is SGHDN and CDR2 FVKESK. Trimming at V came to 3 bases and at J to 16 bases, leaving 12 bases not matched to a gene. This CDR3 has 15 residues. The CDR3 DNA follows: TGTGCCAGCAGCCAGGGACTAGCGGGGCCGAGCATCTTTTTCTTC. Protein sequence: CASSQGLAGPSIFFF.

This clonotype has a count of ten or more. The V and J genes are TRBV20-1 and TRBJ2-7; 7 positions match TRBD1. Germline lookup yields CDR1 DFQATT and CDR2 SNEGSKA (reference sequence). There are 12 residues in the CDR3. V lost 5 bases, J lost 6 bases, and 7 bases stayed unmatched. CDR3 protein: CSASKTGREQYF. The CDR3 nucleotides are TGCAGTGCTTCAAAGACAGGGCGCGAGCAGTACTTC.

Ten or more counts support this clonotype. The V call is TRBV12-5, the J call TRBJ1-1; D is undetermined. Germline values: CDR1 LGHNT, CDR2 FRNRAP. The V end lost 5 bases, the J end lost 3 bases, and 22 bases lay between the germline ends. The CDR3 has 17 residues. The CDR3 region is CASGPAELGPPDTEAFF. For the CDR3, the DNA is TGTGCTAGTGGTCCCGCCGAGCTGGGCCCACCGGACACTGAAGCTTTCTTT.